This entry is about one T cell receptor beta chain. In the authors' workflow: From reference gene primer amplification, estimates of nucleated cell counts were derived. The repertoire was sequenced with immunoSEQ multiplex PCR; TCRdb's copy has only in-frame clones and lacks some. V and J calls and clone size follow that table, whereas D and trimming were derived from the DNA. Here the sample spans fewer than 150,000 clones, about 80% being singletons. The data were obtained in a study of blood T cell repertoires in COVID-19. The wider study: T cells, B-cell-depleted T cells, or PBMCs supplied cDNA or gDNA.

Trimming pared 2 bases from V and 8 bases from J, leaving 18 bases between. The CDR3 runs 15 residues. Per germline, CDR1 SNHLY and CDR2 FYNNEI. The sequencing sample was made of peripheral blood. The clonotype comes from a man between 65 and 79 years old with acute or convalescent COVID-19. V usage is TRBV2 and J usage is TRBJ1-2, with a tentative D call TRBD1 (6 bases). In DNA, the CDR3 is TGTGCCAGCAGTGAATTAGGGGAGCAGGGGAAGGGCTACACCTTC. The encoded protein is CASSELGEQGKGYTF.